Included here is one T cell receptor (beta chain) sequence, with context. The junction and the germline gene differ at one end; a read error may be behind it. Germline CDR1 SGHRS, CDR2 YFSETQ. The CDR3 contains 15 residues. Genomic DNA templated the TCR beta VDJ and CDR3 profiling. TCRdb fed the reads into MiXCR, producing one record per CDR3 protein. The table has hundreds of thousands of distinct CDR3 sequences, about two thirds seen once. The sample belongs to a study of CD8+CD57+ T cells in acquired aplastic anemia. The rearrangement uses TRBV5-1 and TRBJ1-2; possibly TRBD1 for D (5 bases). The receptor was derived from a human donor in good health, serving as a control. The material sequenced was sorted CD4+, CD8+, or CD8+CD57+ T cells (not recorded which) from PBMCs. CDR3 loop: CATSLAPGCNYGYTF. In DNA form, the CDR3 reads TGCGCCACCAGCTTGGCCCCAGGGTGTAACTATGGCTACACCTTC.